The rows below give T cell receptor beta chains drawn from one sample of a study of blood T cell repertoires in COVID-19. TCRdb's table, derived via immunoSEQ multiplex PCR, lists solely in-frame clones and lacks some. In the table there are under 250,000 clones, under 90% of which are singletons. Sequences were obtained from PBMCs or T cells enriched from blood (not recorded which). Receptors were obtained from a woman in her forties or fifties who had been exposed to COVID-19. CDR3s include the opening cysteine and the closing phenylalanine or tryptophan. The D gene is left open where the match is weak. Expanded clones are given a class, and other clones once, few, many or no size at all.

TRBV9	.	.	TRBJ2-4	TGTGCCAGCAGCACCCGGGACTCGGCCAAAAACATTCAGTACTTC	CASSTRDSAKNIQYF
TRBV2	TRBD1	.	TRBJ2-7	TGTGCCAGCAGTAGGGACAGGGGGTTCTTAGAGCAGTACTTC	CASSRDRGFLEQYF
TRBV9	.	few	TRBJ1-4	TGTGCCAGCAGCTTCGGGACAACTAATGAAAAACTGTTTTTT	CASSFGTTNEKLFF
TRBV7-2	TRBD1	.	TRBJ2-7	TGTGCCAGCAGCTTAGGGGGGTCGGGGACAGGGGTACCGCGCGAGCAGTACTTC	CASSLGGSGTGVPREQYF
TRBV7-9	.	.	TRBJ2-7	TGTGCCAGCAGCTTCCCCGGCTCCTACGAGCAGTACTTC	CASSFPGSYEQYF
TRBV18	TRBD1	.	TRBJ1-2	TGTGCCAGCTCATCCCAGACAGGGGAGGTCGATGGCTACACCTTC	CASSSQTGEVDGYTF
TRBV4-1	TRBD2	.	TRBJ2-7	TGCGCCAGCAGCCCCTCGACTAGCGGGGCGATGTACTACGAGCAGTACTTC	CASSPSTSGAMYYEQYF
TRBV5-6	TRBD1	few	TRBJ2-3	TGTGCCAGCAGGCTTAGGGCAGGGGGTCTTGCGGGCACAGATACGCAGTATTTT	CASRLRAGGLAGTDTQYF
TRBV28	TRBD1	.	TRBJ1-5	TGTGCCAGCAGTTTTGGGACCACAGGGGGTTATCAGCCCCAGCATTTT	CASSFGTTGGYQPQHF
TRBV5-1	.	.	TRBJ2-7	TGCGCCAGCAGCTTCGCCGAGGAGCAGTACTTC	CASSFAEEQYF
TRBV3-1/TRBV3-2	.	.	TRBJ1-6	TGTGCCAGCAGCCAAGTGGGGAGTGGTTCACCCCTCCACTTT	CASSQVGSGSPLHF
TRBV29-1	.	.	TRBJ2-2	TGCAGCGTTGAACTCCAAGGGAGGGGGGAGCTGTTTTTT	CSVELQGRGELFF
TRBV18	TRBD2	.	TRBJ2-7	TGTGCCAGCTCCCCCCTAGCGGGGGGGAGCTACGAGCAGTACTTC	CASSPLAGGSYEQYF
TRBV11-2	.	.	TRBJ1-1	TGTGCCAGCAGCCCTCCAGGGAACACTGAAGCTTTCTTT	CASSPPGNTEAFF
TRBV6-5	TRBD1	.	TRBJ1-4	TGTGCCAGCAGTTTCCAGGGGGCCGGGGAAAAACTGTTTTTT	CASSFQGAGEKLFF
TRBV19	.	once	TRBJ1-2	TGTGCCAGTAGTACCTCTACGGGGGTTAACTATGGCTACACCTTC	CASSTSTGVNYGYTF
TRBV7-8	.	.	TRBJ2-7	TGTGCCAGCAGCCGATTCAGGGACTTTGCTACCCCCGAGCAGTACTTC	CASSRFRDFATPEQYF
TRBV28	TRBD2	.	TRBJ2-5	TGTGCCAGCAGTGGGTATGCCAGCGGGGTACAAGAGACCCAGTACTTC	CASSGYASGVQETQYF
TRBV11-2	TRBD1	.	TRBJ1-2	TGTGCCAGCAGCTCCCGGGACAGGGGAGAGAATTATGGCTACACCTTC	CASSSRDRGENYGYTF
TRBV7-8	.	.	TRBJ1-6	TGTGCCAGCAGCTTAGCCGGTAATTCACCCCTCCACTTT	CASSLAGNSPLHF
TRBV7-8	.	.	TRBJ1-3	TGTGCCAGCACTAAATCGGAGGCCTCTGGAAACACCATATATTTT	CASTKSEASGNTIYF
TRBV5-1	.	.	TRBJ1-4	TGCGCCAGCAGCATGGGGAGGGGTCGACTGTTTTTT	CASSMGRGRLFF
TRBV5-1	TRBD2	once	TRBJ2-3	TGCGCCAGCAGCTTGACCAGCGGGGGATCCTTGGATACGCAGTATTTT	CASSLTSGGSLDTQYF
TRBV11-2	.	.	TRBJ2-5	TGTGCCAGCAGCTTAAGGGGACAAGAGACCCAGTACTTC	CASSLRGQETQYF
TRBV10-3	.	.	TRBJ2-5	TGTGCCATCAGTGATAGCGACCTCCAAGAGACCCAGTACTTC	CAISDSDLQETQYF
TRBV4-3	TRBD1	.	TRBJ1-2	TGCGCCAGCAGCCAAGATCAGGGGGCGACTTATGGCTACACCTTC	CASSQDQGATYGYTF
TRBV6-5	TRBD1	.	TRBJ1-2	TGTGCCAGCAGTCGGGACAGGGGAGACTACACCTTC	CASSRDRGDYTF
TRBV29-1	.	.	TRBJ2-3	TGCAGCCTGGGCCGGTCAGATACGCAGTATTTT	CSLGRSDTQYF
TRBV7-2	.	.	TRBJ1-1	TGTGCCAGCAGCGCTGCCGGGACACTTCATCCAGCTTTCTTT	CASSAAGTLHPAFF
TRBV5-1	.	.	TRBJ1-2	TGCGCCAGCAGCTTGTTTGGAAGTCGGGTCGACTATGGCTACACCTTC	CASSLFGSRVDYGYTF
TRBV7-9	TRBD1	once	TRBJ1-5	TGTGCCAGCAGCTCCCTAGGCAGGGGGGATCAGCCCCAGCATTTT	CASSSLGRGDQPQHF
TRBV19	.	.	TRBJ1-1	TGTGCCAGTAGTATACTCACTGAAGCTTTCTTT	CASSILTEAFF
TRBV18	TRBD1	.	TRBJ1-4	TGTGCCAGCTCACCGACAGGGTCTTATGAAAAACTGTTTTTT	CASSPTGSYEKLFF
TRBV2	.	few	TRBJ2-7	TGTGCCAGCAGTGAGCAGGGTCTCTCCTACGAGCAGTACTTC	CASSEQGLSYEQYF
TRBV5-1	TRBD2	.	TRBJ2-7	TGCGCCAGCAGCTTGTACCCTAGCGGGGGGACAGACGAGCAGTACTTC	CASSLYPSGGTDEQYF
TRBV12-3/TRBV12-4	.	once	TRBJ1-1	TGTGCCAGCAGTTCCAAGGGGACTGAAGCTTTCTTT	CASSSKGTEAFF
TRBV20-1	TRBD1	.	TRBJ2-7	TGCAGTGCTAGTGACGGACAGGGGGCCACCTACGAGCAGTACTTC	CSASDGQGATYEQYF
TRBV18	TRBD1	.	TRBJ2-5	TGTGCCAGCTCATACAGGGGAGAGACCCAGTACTTC	CASSYRGETQYF
TRBV5-4	TRBD1	few	TRBJ1-6	TGTGCCAGCAGCTTGGCGGGGACAGGGGAATCACCCCTCCACTTT	CASSLAGTGESPLHF
TRBV11-2	.	.	TRBJ2-3	TGTGCCAGCGGACTGGCCGGTGCTTATACGCAGTATTTT	CASGLAGAYTQYF
TRBV7-9	.	once	TRBJ1-3	TGTGCCAGCCAGGGGTCTGGAAACACCATATATTTT	CASQGSGNTIYF
TRBV11-2	.	.	TRBJ2-2	TGTGCCAGCAGCTTAGAGGGGAGCGGGGAGCTGTTTTTT	CASSLEGSGELFF
TRBV7-8	.	.	TRBJ2-3	TGTGCCAGCAGCCCAGAATTACTAGCCTTCACAGATACGCAGTATTTT	CASSPELLAFTDTQYF
TRBV7-3	.	.	TRBJ1-1	TGTGCCAGCAGCCCCCGCTCCAGGGACACTGAAGCTTTCTTT	CASSPRSRDTEAFF
TRBV19	.	.	TRBJ1-1	TGTGCCAGTAGTATTAAGCGGGGAATTCCTGAAGCTTTCTTT	CASSIKRGIPEAFF
TRBV19	TRBD1	.	TRBJ1-1	TGTACCACAGACGACAGGGCGAACACTGAAGCTTTCTTT	CTTDDRANTEAFF
TRBV10-3	TRBD2	.	TRBJ2-3	TGTGCCATCAGTTTTAGCGGGGGCCGCACAGATACGCAGTATTTT	CAISFSGGRTDTQYF
TRBV12-3/TRBV12-4	.	few	TRBJ1-1	TGTGCCAGCAGTTCCGGGGGGAACACTGAAGCTTTCTTT	CASSSGGNTEAFF
TRBV5-1	TRBD2	.	TRBJ2-5	TGCGCCAGCACCCTTAGCGGGGGGCCTCAAGAGACCCAGTACTTC	CASTLSGGPQETQYF
TRBV6-1	.	.	TRBJ2-5	TGTGCCAGCAGTGACAGGGGATGGGAGACCCAGTACTTC	CASSDRGWETQYF
TRBV27	.	.	TRBJ1-1	TGTGCCAGCAGTTTCGGGGGGTTGAACACTGAAGCTTTCTTT	CASSFGGLNTEAFF
TRBV27	.	.	TRBJ2-2	TGTGCCAGCAGTTCTGGACTCCAATTTTCGAACACCGGGGAGCTGTTTTTT	CASSSGLQFSNTGELFF
TRBV12-3/TRBV12-4	.	.	TRBJ2-1	TGTGCCAGCAGTTTATCCACTAGGAAAGAGCAGTTCTTC	CASSLSTRKEQFF
TRBV27	.	.	TRBJ2-7	TGTGCCAGCAGTTTATCGGCCCCCCCATACGAGCAGTACTTC	CASSLSAPPYEQYF
TRBV29-1	TRBD1	.	TRBJ1-2	TGCAGCGCCGTGCCTTCCGGGACAGGGATTAAATATGGCTACACCTTC	CSAVPSGTGIKYGYTF
TRBV5-4	.	.	TRBJ1-6	TGTGCCAGCAGCCCCGGGAGCTCCTATAATTCACCCCTCCACTTT	CASSPGSSYNSPLHF
TRBV20-1	.	.	TRBJ1-2	TGCAGTGCCGACCGGCGGGATGGCTACACCTTC	CSADRRDGYTF
TRBV10-3	.	.	TRBJ1-5	TGTGCCATCAGGGCAGGGAGCAATCAGCCCCAGCATTTT	CAIRAGSNQPQHF
TRBV21-1	.	many	TRBJ2-5	TGTGCCAGCAGCGCGGGCAGCCAAGAGACCCAGTACTTC	CASSAGSQETQYF
TRBV2	.	.	TRBJ1-2	TGTGCCAGCTCCGGGACAAGCTATGGCTACACCTTC	CASSGTSYGYTF